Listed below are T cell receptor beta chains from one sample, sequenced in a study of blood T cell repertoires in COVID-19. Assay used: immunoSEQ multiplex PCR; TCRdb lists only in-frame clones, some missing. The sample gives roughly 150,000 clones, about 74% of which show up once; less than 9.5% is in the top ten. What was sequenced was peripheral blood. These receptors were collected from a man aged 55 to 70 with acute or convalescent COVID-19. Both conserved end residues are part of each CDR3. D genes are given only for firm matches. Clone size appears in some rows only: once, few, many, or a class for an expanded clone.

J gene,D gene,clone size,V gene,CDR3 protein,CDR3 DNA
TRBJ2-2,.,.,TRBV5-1,CASSQGGNTGELFF,TGCGCCAGCAGTCAGGGGGGGAACACCGGGGAGCTGTTTTTT
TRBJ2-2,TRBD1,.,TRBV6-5,CASKRTGDYTGELFF,TGTGCCAGCAAAAGGACAGGGGATTACACCGGGGAGCTGTTTTTT
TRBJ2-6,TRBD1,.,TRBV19,CASSSGGSGANVLTF,TGTGCCAGTAGTTCAGGGGGATCTGGGGCCAACGTCCTGACTTTC
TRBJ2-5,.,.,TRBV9,CASSPPEAQETQYF,TGTGCCAGCAGCCCCCCTGAAGCCCAAGAGACCCAGTACTTC
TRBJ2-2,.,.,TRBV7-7,CASSLTPGASSTGELFF,TGTGCTAGCAGCTTAACCCCAGGGGCTTCGAGCACCGGGGAGCTGTTTTTT
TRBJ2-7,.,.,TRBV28,CASSLIATGSYEQYF,TGTGCCAGCAGTTTAATCGCGACAGGAAGTTACGAGCAGTACTTC
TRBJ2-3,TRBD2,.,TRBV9,CASSVVSGGISDTQYF,TGTGCCAGCAGCGTAGTTTCGGGGGGTATCTCAGATACGCAGTATTTT
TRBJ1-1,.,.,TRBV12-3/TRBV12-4,CASSFAYEAFF,TGTGCCAGCAGTTTTGCGTACGAAGCTTTCTTT
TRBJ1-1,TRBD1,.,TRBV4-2,CASSQESGTGVSEAFF,TGTGCCAGCAGCCAAGAGTCGGGGACAGGGGTGTCTGAAGCTTTCTTT
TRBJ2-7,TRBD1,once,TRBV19,CASSPRTGAHEQYF,TGTGCCAGTAGTCCCCGAACAGGGGCCCACGAGCAGTACTTC
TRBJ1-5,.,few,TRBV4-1,CASSQVGGNQPQHF,TGCGCCAGCAGCCAAGTAGGGGGCAATCAGCCCCAGCATTTT
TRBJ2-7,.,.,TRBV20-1,CSAQSGYEQYF,TGCAGTGCCCAATCGGGCTACGAGCAGTACTTC
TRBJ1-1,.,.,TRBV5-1,CASSPRSASGGNTEAFF,TGCGCCAGCAGCCCCCGGTCAGCCTCCGGAGGGAACACTGAAGCTTTCTTT
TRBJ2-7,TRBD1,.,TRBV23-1,CASSLDRVEQYF,TGCGCCAGCAGCCTCGACAGGGTCGAGCAGTACTTC
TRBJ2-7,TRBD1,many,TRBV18,CASSPRGQGSYEQYF,TGTGCCAGCTCACCACGGGGACAGGGGAGCTACGAGCAGTACTTC